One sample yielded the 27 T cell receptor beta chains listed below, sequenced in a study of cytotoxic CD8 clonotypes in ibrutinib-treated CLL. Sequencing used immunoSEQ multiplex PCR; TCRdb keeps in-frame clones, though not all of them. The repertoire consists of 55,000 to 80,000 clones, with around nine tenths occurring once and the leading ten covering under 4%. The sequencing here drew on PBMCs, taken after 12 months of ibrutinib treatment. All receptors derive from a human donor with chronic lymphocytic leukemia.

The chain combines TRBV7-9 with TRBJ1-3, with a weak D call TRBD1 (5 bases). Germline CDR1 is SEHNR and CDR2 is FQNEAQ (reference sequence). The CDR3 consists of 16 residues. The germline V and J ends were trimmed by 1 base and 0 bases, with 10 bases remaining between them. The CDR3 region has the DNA TGTGCCAGCAGCTTAGACGGGGCGAGCTCTGGAAACACCATATATTTT. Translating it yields CASSLDGASSGNTIYF.

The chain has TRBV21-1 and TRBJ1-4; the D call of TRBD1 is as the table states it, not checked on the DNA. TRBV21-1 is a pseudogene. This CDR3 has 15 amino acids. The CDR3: CASSKIGQGQTELFF. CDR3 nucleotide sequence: TGTGCCAGCAGCAAAATAGGACAGGGACAGACGGAACTGTTTTTT.

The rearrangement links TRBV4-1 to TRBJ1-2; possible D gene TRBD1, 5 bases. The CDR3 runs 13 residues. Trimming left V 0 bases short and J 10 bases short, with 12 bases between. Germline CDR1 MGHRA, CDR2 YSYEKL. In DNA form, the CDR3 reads TGCGCCAGCAGCCAAGAGGCGACAGAAAACTACACCTTC. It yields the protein CASSQEATENYTF.

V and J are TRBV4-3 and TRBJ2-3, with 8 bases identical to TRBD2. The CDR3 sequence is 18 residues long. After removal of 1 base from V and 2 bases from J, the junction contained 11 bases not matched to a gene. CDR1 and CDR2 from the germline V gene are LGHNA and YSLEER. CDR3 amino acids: CASSQVGLAGEITDTQYF. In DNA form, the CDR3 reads TGCGCCAGCAGCCAAGTAGGACTAGCCGGAGAGATCACAGATACGCAGTATTTT.

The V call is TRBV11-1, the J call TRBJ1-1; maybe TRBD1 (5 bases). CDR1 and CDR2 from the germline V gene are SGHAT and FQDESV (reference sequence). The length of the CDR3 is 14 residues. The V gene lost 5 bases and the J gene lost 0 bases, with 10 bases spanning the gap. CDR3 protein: CASSPTEVNTEAFF. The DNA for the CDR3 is TGTGCCAGCAGCCCGACAGAGGTGAACACTGAAGCTTTCTTT.

CDR3 amino acids: CASSRIGYEQYF. CDR3 bases: TGTGCCAGCAGCAGAATCGGATACGAGCAGTACTTC. The chain recombines TRBV7-2 with TRBJ2-7; D gene uncertain. The germline V gene encodes CDR1 SGHTA and CDR2 FQGNSA. This CDR3 is 12 amino acids long. Trimming removed 5 bases at V and 4 bases at J, with 9 bases between.

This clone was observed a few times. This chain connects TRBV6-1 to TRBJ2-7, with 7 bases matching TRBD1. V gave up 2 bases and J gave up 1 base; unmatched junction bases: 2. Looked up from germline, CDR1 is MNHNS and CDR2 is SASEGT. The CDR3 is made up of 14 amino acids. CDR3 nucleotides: TGTGCCAGCAGTGAACCGACAGGGTCCTACGAGCAGTACTTC. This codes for CASSEPTGSYEQYF.

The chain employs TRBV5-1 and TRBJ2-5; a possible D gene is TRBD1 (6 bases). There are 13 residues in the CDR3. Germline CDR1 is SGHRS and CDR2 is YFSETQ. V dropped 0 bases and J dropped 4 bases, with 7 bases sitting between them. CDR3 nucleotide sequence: TGCGCCAGCAGCTTGGGAGGGGGAGAGACCCAGTACTTC. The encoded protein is CASSLGGGETQYF.

The chain's CDR3 is CASSPTIGGQLGLWYNEQFF. The CDR3 coding sequence is TGTGCCAGCAGCCCAACAATAGGAGGCCAGTTGGGTTTGTGGTACAATGAGCAGTTCTTC. The J gene is TRBJ2-1, the V gene TRBV7-3, with D tentatively TRBD2 (5 bases). Germline values: CDR1 SGHTA, CDR2 FQGTGA. The V end was cut by 5 bases, the J end by 4 bases, with 30 bases between. The CDR3 contains 20 residues.

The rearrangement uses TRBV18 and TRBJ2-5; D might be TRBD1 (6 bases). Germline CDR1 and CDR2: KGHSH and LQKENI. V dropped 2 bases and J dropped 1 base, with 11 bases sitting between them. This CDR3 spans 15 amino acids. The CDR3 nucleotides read TGTGCCAGCTCACCAGGGAAGGGGGTCCAAGAGACCCAGTACTTC. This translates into CASSPGKGVQETQYF.

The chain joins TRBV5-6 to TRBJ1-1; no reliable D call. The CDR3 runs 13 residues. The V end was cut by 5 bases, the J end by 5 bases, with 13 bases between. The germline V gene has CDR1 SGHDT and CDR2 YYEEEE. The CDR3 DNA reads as TGTGCCAGCAGATTGTGGGGAGAGACTGAAGCTTTCTTT. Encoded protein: CASRLWGETEAFF.

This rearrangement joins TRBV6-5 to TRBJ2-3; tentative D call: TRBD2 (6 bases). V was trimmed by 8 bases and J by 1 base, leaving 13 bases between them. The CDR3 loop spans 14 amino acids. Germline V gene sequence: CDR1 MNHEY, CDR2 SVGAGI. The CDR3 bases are TGTGCCAGCCCCACGGGAGAAGGCACAGATACGCAGTATTTT. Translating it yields CASPTGEGTDTQYF.

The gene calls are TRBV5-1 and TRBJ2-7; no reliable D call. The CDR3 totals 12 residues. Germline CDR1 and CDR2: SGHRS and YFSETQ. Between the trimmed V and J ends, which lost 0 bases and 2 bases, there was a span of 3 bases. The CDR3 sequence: CASSLGTYEQYF. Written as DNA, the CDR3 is TGCGCCAGCAGCTTGGGCACCTACGAGCAGTACTTC.

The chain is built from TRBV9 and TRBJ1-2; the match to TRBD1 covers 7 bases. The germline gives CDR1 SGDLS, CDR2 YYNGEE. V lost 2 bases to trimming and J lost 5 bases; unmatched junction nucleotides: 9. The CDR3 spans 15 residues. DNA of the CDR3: TGTGCCAGCAGCGTCGCAGGGGGACAGCATTATGGCTACACCTTC. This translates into CASSVAGGQHYGYTF.

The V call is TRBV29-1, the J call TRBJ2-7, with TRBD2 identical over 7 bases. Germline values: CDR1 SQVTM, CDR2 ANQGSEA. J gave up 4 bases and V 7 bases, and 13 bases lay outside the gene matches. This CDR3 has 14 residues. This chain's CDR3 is CSAQKERDTYEQYF. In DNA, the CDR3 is TGCAGCGCTCAAAAGGAGCGGGATACGTACGAGCAGTACTTC.

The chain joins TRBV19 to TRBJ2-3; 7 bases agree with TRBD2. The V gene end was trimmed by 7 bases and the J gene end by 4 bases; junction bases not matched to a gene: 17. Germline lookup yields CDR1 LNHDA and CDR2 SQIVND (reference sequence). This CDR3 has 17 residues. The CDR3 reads CASTTRDASGSSDTQYF. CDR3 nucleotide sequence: TGTGCCAGTACCACACGGGATGCTAGCGGAAGTTCAGATACGCAGTATTTT.

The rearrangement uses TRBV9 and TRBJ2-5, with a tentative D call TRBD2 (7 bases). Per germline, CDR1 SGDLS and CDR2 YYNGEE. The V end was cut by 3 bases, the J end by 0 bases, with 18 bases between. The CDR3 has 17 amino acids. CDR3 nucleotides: TGTGCCAGCAGCGAGGCGGGGGCGGGCCAGTACCAAGAGACCCAGTACTTC. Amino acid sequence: CASSEAGAGQYQETQYF.

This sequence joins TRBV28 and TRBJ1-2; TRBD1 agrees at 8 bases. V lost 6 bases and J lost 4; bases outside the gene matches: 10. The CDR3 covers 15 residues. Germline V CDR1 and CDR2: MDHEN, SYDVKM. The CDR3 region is CASSVPGQALYGYTF. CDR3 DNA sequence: TGTGCCAGCAGCGTCCCGGGACAGGCGCTCTATGGCTACACCTTC.

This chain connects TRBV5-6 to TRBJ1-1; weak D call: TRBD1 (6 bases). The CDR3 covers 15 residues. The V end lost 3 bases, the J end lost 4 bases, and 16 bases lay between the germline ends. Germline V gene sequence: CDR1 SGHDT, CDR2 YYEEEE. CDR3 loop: CASSWGRGVGTEAFF. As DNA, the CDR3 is TGTGCCAGCAGCTGGGGCAGGGGCGTGGGCACTGAAGCTTTCTTT.

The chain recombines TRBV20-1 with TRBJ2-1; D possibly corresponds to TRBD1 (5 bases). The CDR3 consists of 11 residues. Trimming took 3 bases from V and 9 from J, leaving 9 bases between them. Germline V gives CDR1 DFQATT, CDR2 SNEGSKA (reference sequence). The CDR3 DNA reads TGCAGTGCTAGGGGGCCCGGTGAGCAGTTCTTC. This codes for CSARGPGEQFF.

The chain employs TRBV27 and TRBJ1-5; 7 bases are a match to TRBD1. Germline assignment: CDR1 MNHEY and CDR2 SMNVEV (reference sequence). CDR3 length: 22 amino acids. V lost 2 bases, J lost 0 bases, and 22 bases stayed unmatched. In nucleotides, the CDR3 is TGTGCCAGCAGTTTAAGTCTCGATGGTTGCGGACAGGAAAGCTATAGCAATCAGCCCCAGCATTTT. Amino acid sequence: CASSLSLDGCGQESYSNQPQHF.

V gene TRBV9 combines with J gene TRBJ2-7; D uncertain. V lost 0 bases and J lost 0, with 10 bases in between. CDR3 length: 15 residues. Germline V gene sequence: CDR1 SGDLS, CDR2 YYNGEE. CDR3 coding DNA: TGTGCCAGCAGCGTAGGCCAGATTCGCTCCTACGAGCAGTACTTC. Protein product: CASSVGQIRSYEQYF.

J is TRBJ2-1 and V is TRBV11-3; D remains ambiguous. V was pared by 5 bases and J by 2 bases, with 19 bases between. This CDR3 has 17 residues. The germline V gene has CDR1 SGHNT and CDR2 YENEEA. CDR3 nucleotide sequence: TGTGCCAGCAGCCCAAGTACATTCTACAGCACCTACAATGAGCAGTTCTTC. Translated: CASSPSTFYSTYNEQFF. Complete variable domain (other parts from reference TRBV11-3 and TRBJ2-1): EAGVVQSPRYKIIEKKQPVAFWCNPISGHNTLYWYLQNLGQGPELLIRYENEEAVDDSQLPKDRFSAERLKGVDSTLKIQPAELGDSAVYLCASSPSTFYSTYNEQFFGPGTRLTVL.

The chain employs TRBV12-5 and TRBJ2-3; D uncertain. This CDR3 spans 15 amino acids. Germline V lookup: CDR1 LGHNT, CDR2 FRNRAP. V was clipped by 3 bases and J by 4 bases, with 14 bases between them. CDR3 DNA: TGTGCTAGTGGTTTTTTCGGCAGTGGCGCAGATACGCAGTATTTT. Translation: CASGFFGSGADTQYF.

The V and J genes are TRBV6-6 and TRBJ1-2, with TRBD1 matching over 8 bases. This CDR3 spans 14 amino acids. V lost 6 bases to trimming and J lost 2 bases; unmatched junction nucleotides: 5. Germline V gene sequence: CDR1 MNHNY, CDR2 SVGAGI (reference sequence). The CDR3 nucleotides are TGTGCCAGCAGGGCAGGGGGCGGAAACTATGGCTACACCTTC. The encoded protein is CASRAGGGNYGYTF.

The DNA for the CDR3 is TGTGCCAGCAGCTTCGGTCGGCTCGCCACTGAAGCTTTCTTT. Its protein is CASSFGRLATEAFF. The gene calls are TRBV11-2 and TRBJ1-1; no clear D gene. Trimming cost V 3 bases and J 4 bases, with 12 bases left between them. The germline V gene has CDR1 SGHAT and CDR2 FQNNGV. CDR3 length equals 14 residues.

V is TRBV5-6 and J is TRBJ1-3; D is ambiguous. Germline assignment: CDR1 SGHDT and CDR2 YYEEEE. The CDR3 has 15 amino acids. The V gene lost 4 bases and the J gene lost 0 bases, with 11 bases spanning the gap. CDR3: CASSLLAVSGNTIYF. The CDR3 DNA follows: TGTGCCAGCAGCCTCCTCGCGGTCTCTGGAAACACCATATATTTT.